Shown below are 32 T cell receptor beta chains from a single sample sequenced in a study of blood T cells in healthy people across ages. For the second PCR, which ran for roughly 6 to 11 cycles, a sample-barcoded 5' primer and a J-beta primer mix were used. TCRdb recomputed calls from the 5' RACE reads with MiXCR, one row per CDR3 protein. The data hold about 1.4 million distinct CDR3 sequences, with around 59% observed a single time. Sequencing used blood. Receptors were obtained from a man aged 18 to 35 in good health.

The sample holds one count of this clonotype. The chain couples TRBV19 to TRBJ1-1; 7 bases align to TRBD1. Germline V lookup: CDR1 LNHDA, CDR2 SQIVND (reference sequence). The CDR3 is 17 residues long. Trimming at V came to 6 bases and at J to 0 bases, leaving 13 bases not matched to a gene. The CDR3 sequence is CASRTNDRAQMNTEAFF. Written as DNA, the CDR3 is TGTGCCAGTAGAACAAATGACAGGGCCCAGATGAACACTGAAGCTTTCTTT.

There are a few counts of this clonotype. The V call is TRBV4-1, the J call TRBJ2-3; D assignment may be TRBD1 or TRBD2 (5 bases each). CDR1 and CDR2 (germline): MGHRA, YSYEKL. The CDR3 length is 13 residues. V lost 6 bases, J lost 2 bases, and 9 bases lay in between. The chain's CDR3 is CASRGDYTDTQYF. Written as DNA, the CDR3 is TGCGCCAGCAGGGGGGATTACACAGATACGCAGTATTTT.

J is TRBJ2-1 and V is TRBV27, with TRBD2 identical over 8 bases. The junction had 7 bases not matched to a gene; V was cut back by 5 bases and J by 4 bases. Germline CDR1 and CDR2: MNHEY and SMNVEV (reference sequence). CDR3 length: 15 amino acids. As DNA, the CDR3 is TGTGCCAGCAGTACGCTTAGCGGGACGTACAATGAGCAGTTCTTC. Protein sequence: CASSTLSGTYNEQFF.

The rearrangement links TRBV7-2 to TRBJ2-5; TRBD2 aligns across 15 bases. The J call may be incorrect, as the DNA end agrees better with TRBJ2-1. Germline V lookup: CDR1 SGHTA, CDR2 FQGNSA. The CDR3 has 17 residues. The CDR3 loop is CASSPGTSGGLEETQFF. The CDR3 nucleotides read TGTGCCAGCAGCCCCGGGACTAGCGGGGGGCTCGAAGAGACCCAGTTCTTC.

The chain is built from TRBV18 and TRBJ1-6; D remains unclear. This CDR3 has 16 residues. The germline V gene encodes CDR1 KGHSH and CDR2 LQKENI. With 3 bases removed from V and 7 bases from J, the gap between germline ends came to 16 bases. CDR3 sequence (DNA): TGTGCCAGCTCACCGCCGGAGGAAGGGATGAATTCACCCCTCCACTTT. Protein product: CASSPPEEGMNSPLHF.

This clonotype was seen a few times. This chain connects TRBV4-2 to TRBJ1-2; D is possibly TRBD1 (6 bases). CDR3 size: 15 residues. The germline CDR1 and CDR2 sequences are LGHNA and YNFKEQ. Trimming removed 0 bases at V and 4 bases at J, with 12 bases between. CDR3 sequence reads: CASSQDDGGGYGYTF. The CDR3 coding sequence is TGTGCCAGCAGCCAAGATGACGGAGGGGGCTATGGCTACACCTTC.

V gene TRBV27 combines with J gene TRBJ2-2; D remains ambiguous. V was pared by 1 base and J by 1 base, with 10 bases between. The CDR3 runs to 16 residues. Per germline, CDR1 MNHEY and CDR2 SMNVEV (reference sequence). The CDR3: CASSLLSRMNTGELFF. The CDR3, as DNA: TGTGCCAGCAGTTTATTGTCCAGGATGAACACCGGGGAGCTGTTTTTT.

This chain links TRBV7-9 with TRBJ2-5; the D is unclear. Germline values: CDR1 SEHNR, CDR2 FQNEAQ (reference sequence). V shed 6 bases and J shed 3 bases, with 5 bases lying between them. The CDR3 extends over 11 amino acids. This CDR3 is CASRWEETQYF. The CDR3, as DNA: TGTGCCAGCAGATGGGAAGAGACCCAGTACTTC.

This clonotype was seen a handful of times. The chain links TRBV7-2 to TRBJ2-7; possibly TRBD2 for D (5 bases). V was clipped by 3 bases and J by 7 bases, with 16 bases between them. The CDR3 has 14 residues. Germline loops: CDR1 SGHTA, CDR2 FQGNSA. CDR3 bases: TGTGCCAGCAGCTTTGAAAGACCTACGGGAGAGCAGTACTTC. Amino acid sequence: CASSFERPTGEQYF.

This clonotype appeared a single time. The V call is TRBV28, the J call TRBJ2-5; TRBD1 matches at 9 bases. V was pared by 11 bases and J by 4 bases, with 14 bases of the junction left unmatched. Looked up from germline, CDR1 is MDHEN and CDR2 is SYDVKM. The CDR3 totals 15 residues. DNA of the CDR3: TGTGCCGGCAATAAACAGGGGGCATACGGAGAGACCCAGTACTTC. As protein: CAGNKQGAYGETQYF.

This sequence joins TRBV9 and TRBJ2-3; weak D call: TRBD2 (6 bases). The V gene lost 2 bases and the J gene lost 4 bases, with 14 bases spanning the gap. Germline CDR1 and CDR2: SGDLS and YYNGEE. The CDR3 length is 15 residues. CDR3 DNA sequence: TGTGCCAGCAGCGTCCACCCGACTAGGCCAGATACGCAGTATTTT. Its translation is CASSVHPTRPDTQYF.

This chain connects TRBV29-1 to TRBJ2-7; a possible D gene is TRBD1 (6 bases). CDR3 length: 14 residues. Trimming shortened V by 6 bases and J by 0 bases, and 15 bases separated the two germline ends. The V gene's germline CDR1 is SQVTM and CDR2 ANQGSEA. DNA of the CDR3: TGCAGCGTGTACATCCGGGACACCTCCTACGAGCAGTACTTC. Its translation: CSVYIRDTSYEQYF.

The chain employs TRBV7-8 and TRBJ1-5, with 7 bases fitting TRBD1. Looked up from germline, CDR1 is SGHVS and CDR2 is FQNEAQ. Trimming at V came to 5 bases and at J to 4 bases, leaving 5 bases not matched to a gene. The CDR3 contains 14 residues. CDR3 in amino acids: CASSIGTANQPQHF. In DNA, the CDR3 is TGTGCCAGCAGCATAGGGACAGCGAATCAGCCCCAGCATTTT.

The chain employs TRBV2 and TRBJ1-2; D perhaps matches TRBD1 (5 bases). V was cut by 0 bases and J by 7 bases, with 9 bases left in between. Per germline, CDR1 SNHLY and CDR2 FYNNEI. The length of the CDR3 is 13 residues. CDR3 in amino acids: CASSEAGDRGYTF. The CDR3 coding sequence is TGTGCCAGCAGTGAAGCCGGGGACCGTGGCTACACCTTC.

This clonotype was counted a few times. The J gene is TRBJ2-7, the V gene TRBV28; 10 bases line up with TRBD1. V dropped 8 bases and J dropped 3; count of bases not matched to a gene: 1. There are 12 residues in the CDR3. Germline V gene sequence: CDR1 MDHEN, CDR2 SYDVKM. CDR3 nucleotides: TGTGCCAGCTGGGACAGGGGCTACGAGCAGTACTTC. This gives the protein CASWDRGYEQYF.

This clonotype was detected only a few times. V usage is TRBV21-1 and J usage is TRBJ2-4; TRBD1, the table's D call, lacks a check against the DNA. The tail of the sequence fits TRBJ2-5 better, so the J call may be wrong. TRBV21-1 is shown as a pseudogene. The CDR3 is made up of 18 amino acids. Written as DNA, the CDR3 is TGTGCCAGCAGCAAAGAGGTCGGGGTGGACAGGGAGGATGAGACCCAGTACTTC. This codes for CASSKEVGVDREDETQYF.

A word on this clonotype: Mismatch with germline at one junction end may stem from a read error. The V call is TRBV20-1, the J call TRBJ2-3; 11 positions agree with TRBD2. The CDR3 extends over 13 amino acids. The germline gives CDR1 DFQATT, CDR2 SNEGSKA (reference sequence). CDR3 amino acids: CSTSGSASGTQYF. The CDR3 DNA is TGCAGTACTAGCGGGAGCGCTTCAGGCACGCAGTATTTT.

A few counts support this clonotype. The V and J genes are TRBV20-1 and TRBJ2-7, with TRBD2 as a possible D gene (6 bases). The germline V gene has CDR1 DFQATT and CDR2 SNEGSKA (reference sequence). The germline V and J ends were trimmed by 4 bases and 0 bases, with 13 bases remaining between them. The CDR3 runs 14 residues. The CDR3 DNA sequence: TGCAGTGCTATGGGACTCTTCAGCTCCTACGAGCAGTACTTC. Amino acid sequence: CSAMGLFSSYEQYF.

CDR3 sequence reads: CASSQKTGFGLTGELFF. The CDR3 DNA is TGCGCCAGCAGCCAAAAGACAGGGTTCGGCCTCACCGGGGAGCTGTTTTTT. J is TRBJ2-2 and V is TRBV4-1; 7 positions match TRBD1. CDR3 length: 17 residues. Per germline, CDR1 MGHRA and CDR2 YSYEKL. Germline trimming cut 2 bases from V and 4 bases from J; bases unmatched to any gene: 10.

This rearrangement joins TRBV7-6 to TRBJ2-2, with TRBD1 matching 12 bases. J lost 6 bases, V lost 4 bases, and 3 bases had no gene match. The CDR3 extends over 15 amino acids. Germline V CDR1 and CDR2: SGHVS, FNYEAQ. The CDR3 sequence: CASSSGTGGSGELFF. The CDR3 DNA reads TGTGCCAGCAGCTCCGGGACAGGGGGCTCCGGGGAGCTGTTTTTT.

This chain uses TRBV5-1 with TRBJ1-5; D ambiguous. The CDR3 contains 15 residues. Per germline, CDR1 SGHRS and CDR2 YFSETQ. Trimming removed 0 bases from V and 2 bases from J, with 9 bases in between. This CDR3 reads CASSLASLGNQPQHF. CDR3 nucleotide sequence: TGCGCCAGCAGCTTGGCCAGCCTTGGCAATCAGCCCCAGCATTTT.

This clonotype has a handful of counts. Given a much more abundant clone one base away, this may be a read error. The V and J genes are TRBV29-1 and TRBJ2-4; TRBD1 or TRBD2 may be the D gene (5 bases each). The J call may be incorrect, as the DNA end agrees better with TRBJ2-7. This CDR3 has 12 amino acids. The germline CDR1 and CDR2 sequences are SQVTM and ANQGSEA. For the CDR3, the DNA is TGCAGCGTTGGGGACGGCTACTACGAGCAGTACTTC. Amino acid sequence: CSVGDGYYEQYF.

The chain employs TRBV20-1 and TRBJ2-1; D may be TRBD1 (6 bases). V lost 1 base, J lost 3 bases, and 10 bases lay in between. The germline V gene has CDR1 DFQATT and CDR2 SNEGSKA (reference sequence). This CDR3 has 14 residues. The CDR3 nucleotides read TGCAGTGCTAGAGCAGGGGTAGGCTACAATGAGCAGTTCTTC. Its protein product is CSARAGVGYNEQFF.

Note on this clonotype: A read error may produce the germline difference seen at one junction end. The chain couples TRBV4-1 to TRBJ2-5; unclear D gene. This CDR3 contains 14 residues. The germline CDR1 and CDR2 sequences are MGHRA and YSYEKL. CDR3 region: CASSPETRSETRYF. DNA for the CDR3: TGCGCCAGCAGCCCGGAGACCAGGTCAGAGACCCGGTACTTC.

The chain is built from TRBV4-1 and TRBJ2-1; no clear D. Trimming removed 0 bases at V and 3 bases at J, with 9 bases between. CDR1 is MGHRA and CDR2 is YSYEKL in the germline V gene. The CDR3 sequence is 15 residues long. This chain's CDR3 is CASSQEPVVYNEQFF. The CDR3 DNA reads TGCGCCAGCAGCCAAGAGCCAGTTGTCTACAATGAGCAGTTCTTC.

In this sample, this clonotype turned up a few times. The chain has TRBV29-1 and TRBJ2-7; no reliable D call. This CDR3 region has 13 residues. V gave up 0 bases and J gave up 6 bases, with 12 bases separating them. The germline gives CDR1 SQVTM, CDR2 ANQGSEA. CDR3 amino acids: CSVEDTGFGEQYF. CDR3 nucleotides: TGCAGCGTTGAAGATACTGGATTCGGCGAGCAGTACTTC.

This clonotype was seen more than once but under ten times. The V gene is TRBV7-9, the J gene TRBJ1-1, with 7 bases aligning to TRBD1. The V segment lost 5 bases and the J segment 3 bases; nucleotides outside the gene matches: 9. CDR1 and CDR2 from the germline V gene are SEHNR and FQNEAQ (reference sequence). The CDR3 is made up of 15 amino acids. CDR3 in amino acids: CASSPPTGWDTEAFF. The CDR3, as DNA: TGTGCCAGCAGCCCACCGACAGGGTGGGACACTGAAGCTTTCTTT.

This clonotype has more than one count but fewer than ten. The chain has TRBV12-3 or TRBV12-4 and TRBJ2-5, with 8 bases lining up with TRBD1. The end of the DNA is better explained by TRBJ2-7, so the J call may be wrong. The CDR3 has 14 amino acids. CDR3 amino acids: CASSLTGEGYEQYF. The DNA for the CDR3 is TGTGCCAGCAGTCTGACAGGGGAAGGCTACGAGCAGTACTTC.

This clonotype was seen only a few times. The rearrangement joins TRBV29-1 to TRBJ2-7; 9 nucleotides agree with TRBD2. Germline V gives CDR1 SQVTM, CDR2 ANQGSEA. CDR3 length equals 14 residues. After removal of 6 bases from V and 5 bases from J, the junction contained 11 bases not matched to a gene. CDR3 region: CSVVGRGRVDEQYF. CDR3 nucleotides: TGCAGCGTGGTGGGCCGCGGGAGGGTCGACGAGCAGTACTTC.

This clonotype was found a few times. The chain uses TRBV7-8 and TRBJ2-1; D is possibly TRBD2 (5 bases). CDR3 length: 13 residues. CDR1 is SGHVS, CDR2 FQNEAQ, per germline. V lost 2 bases, J lost 9 bases, and 11 bases lay in between. CDR3 in DNA: TGTGCCAGCAGCTTAAAAGCGGCAGCTGAGCAGTTCTTC. This sequence encodes CASSLKAAAEQFF. Full variable domain (rest looked up from reference TRBV7-8 and TRBJ2-1): GAGVSQSPRYKVAKRGQDVALRCDPISGHVSLFWYQQALGQGPEFLTYFQNEAQLDKSGLPSDRFFAERPEGSVSTLKIQRTQQEDSAVYLCASSLKAAAEQFFGPGTRLTVL.

The V call is TRBV6-1, the J call TRBJ2-3; TRBD2 matches 12 bases. J gave up 4 bases and V 7 bases, and 9 bases lay outside the gene matches. The CDR3 covers 16 residues. Germline V CDR1 and CDR2: MNHNS, SASEGT. The chain's CDR3 is CASTHILAGGADTQYF. CDR3 sequence (DNA): TGTGCCAGCACCCATATACTAGCGGGAGGCGCAGATACGCAGTATTTT.

This clonotype showed up just a few times. A read error may account for a junction end that differs from germline. This chain connects TRBV7-9 to TRBJ2-2; D is uncertain. The CDR3 extends over 13 amino acids. The germline V gene has CDR1 SEHNR and CDR2 FQNEAQ (reference sequence). CDR3 protein: CASSRSSGRELFF. CDR3 nucleotides: TGTGCTAGCAGCCGAAGCTCTGGGAGGGAGCTGTTTTTT.